These 7 T cell receptor beta chains originate from one sample sequenced in a study of breast tumors, draining lymph nodes, adjacent tissues. TCRdb itself ran the multiplex PCR reads through MiXCR, one entry per CDR3 protein. The table includes fewer than 150,000 distinct CDR3 sequences, 21% detected once. The lymph nodes were axillary draining lymph nodes from breast cancer patients. Specimen: axillary lymph node tissue. These receptors all come from a female donor with breast cancer. Some clones in this sample may be carry-over from other donors' samples.

This clonotype has a count of ten or more. The chain links TRBV6-6 to TRBJ2-2; D is unclear. Germline V gene sequence: CDR1 MNHNY, CDR2 SVGAGI (reference sequence). The CDR3 spans 14 residues. V gave up 8 bases and J gave up 0 bases, with 10 bases separating them. CDR3 sequence (DNA): TGTGCCAGCCGGCAGGCTCCGAACACCGGGGAGCTGTTTTTT. It yields the protein CASRQAPNTGELFF.

The chain carries TRBV27 and TRBJ1-2; D remains unclear. V lost 3 bases to trimming and J lost 0 bases, with 5 bases between them. Germline loops: CDR1 MNHEY, CDR2 SMNVEV (reference sequence). The CDR3 loop spans 13 amino acids. The CDR3 bases are TGTGCCAGCAGTTTTGCAGCTAACTATGGCTACACCTTC. It is translated as CASSFAANYGYTF.

Turning to this clonotype: One end of the junction is discordant with germline, which a read error may explain. CDR3 in amino acids: CATSPFGADYGYTF. The CDR3 DNA sequence: TGTGCCACCAGCCCGTTTGGGGCTGACTATGGCTACACCTTC. V usage is TRBV5-5 and J usage is TRBJ1-2; D perhaps matches TRBD1 (5 bases). In germline, CDR1 is SGHKS, CDR2 YYEKEE (reference sequence). The CDR3 has 14 amino acids.

This clonotype was recorded once. Since a much larger clone is just one base distant, this may be a read error. The J gene is TRBJ2-5, the V gene TRBV28, with TRBD2 matching over 9 bases. This CDR3 region has 18 residues. CDR1 is MDHEN and CDR2 is SYDVKM in the germline V gene. The CDR3: CASSSTLSSGKFQETQNF. As DNA, the CDR3 is TGTGCCAGCAGTTCCACCCTATCTAGCGGGAAGTTCCAAGAGACCCAGAACTTC.

Note on this clonotype: A much more abundant neighbour one base away suggests this may be a read error. This chain links TRBV5-4 with TRBJ2-2; D is uncertain. The V and J ends lost 2 bases and 7 bases respectively, with 6 bases between them. The CDR3 is made up of 12 amino acids. Germline V CDR1 and CDR2: SGHNT, YYREEE (reference sequence). CDR3 sequence (DNA): TGTGCCAGCAGCTTAGACCACGGGGAGCTGTTTTTT. Its translation: CASSLDHGELFF. Variable domain in full (rest from reference TRBV5-4 and TRBJ2-2): ETGVTQSPTHLIKTRGQQVTLRCSSQSGHNTVSWYQQALGQGPQFIFQYYREEENGRGNFPPRFSGLQFPNYSSELNVNALELDDSALYLCASSLDHGELFFGEGSRLTVL.

As regards this clonotype: This may stem from a read error, because a much larger clone lies one nucleotide away. V is TRBV2 and J is TRBJ2-5, with D unclear. CDR1 is SNHLY, CDR2 FYNNEI, per germline. This CDR3 comprises 11 residues. Trimming cost V 10 bases and J 6 bases, with 12 bases left between them. In nucleotides, the CDR3 is TGTGCCACCCAACAAGGAAAGACCCAGTACTTC. It codes for CATQQGKTQYF.

For this clonotype: A much larger clonotype is one base distant, so this may be a read error. The rearrangement uses TRBV6-1 and TRBJ2-2, with 8 bases identical to TRBD1. Germline V gene lookup returns CDR1 MNHNS and CDR2 SASEGT. The length of the CDR3 is 15 residues. The CDR3 coding sequence is TGTGCCAGCAGTGCTTGGACAGGGAACACCAGGGAGCTGTTTTTT. This codes for CASSAWTGNTRELFF.